What follows are 19 T cell receptor beta chains derived from one specimen sequenced in a study of T cell repertoires in cytomegalovirus infection. TCRdb reprocessed the reads with MiXCR, giving one entry per CDR3 protein. The table shows under 450,000 distinct CDR3 sequences, with roughly 34% occurring only once. Which antigens these TCRs recognize remains unknown. This specimen was cultured PBMCs, taken from culture after CMV antigen stimulation. The receptors derive from a human donor in good health (CMV status not recorded). Some clones in this sample may be carry-over from other donors' samples.

The rearrangement joins TRBV29-1 to TRBJ1-1, with D tentatively TRBD1 (5 bases). Germline assignment: CDR1 SQVTM and CDR2 ANQGSEA. Trimming took 7 bases from V and 7 from J, leaving 13 bases between them. This CDR3 is 11 amino acids long. CDR3: CSAYRGGEAFF. CDR3 coding DNA: TGCAGCGCCTACCGGGGCGGTGAAGCTTTCTTT.

The chain uses TRBV6-2 or TRBV6-3 and TRBJ1-5, with TRBD1 as a possible D gene (6 bases). CDR1 is MNHEY, CDR2 SVGEGT, per germline. The length of the CDR3 is 15 residues. The V end lost 5 bases, the J end lost 3 bases, and 14 bases lay between the germline ends. The CDR3 loop reads CASSGMGAINQPQHF. The CDR3, as DNA: TGTGCCAGCAGTGGGATGGGGGCGATCAATCAGCCCCAGCATTTT.

This clonotype was counted between two and nine times. The J gene is TRBJ2-5, the V gene TRBV25-1; TRBD2 matches 7 bases. With 0 bases clipped from V and 4 bases from J, the junction kept 5 bases outside the gene matches. CDR1 is MGHDK and CDR2 is SYGVNS in the germline V gene. This CDR3 region has 15 residues. CDR3 DNA: TGTGCCAGCAGTGAATATTGGTCGGGAGGAGAGACCCAGTACTTC. It is translated as CASSEYWSGGETQYF. The full variable domain, completed using reference TRBV25-1 and TRBJ2-5, is EADIYQTPRYLVIGTGKKITLECSQTMGHDKMYWYQQDPGMELHLIHYSYGVNSTEKGDLSSESTVSRIRTEHFPLTLESARPSHTSQYLCASSEYWSGGETQYFGPGTRLLVL.

The chain joins TRBV11-2 to TRBJ2-7, with TRBD1 matching over 7 bases. Germline CDR1 SGHAT, CDR2 FQNNGV. J lost 9 bases, V lost 2 bases, and 7 bases had no gene match. The CDR3 contains 13 residues. The chain's CDR3 is CASSLNRQGRQYV. DNA of the CDR3: TGTGCCAGCAGCTTAAATCGACAGGGACGGCAGTACGTC.

This clonotype was recorded a few times. V is TRBV6-1 and J is TRBJ2-5, with D unclear. V lost 0 bases to trimming and J lost 5 bases, with 10 bases between them. The CDR3 runs 14 residues. CDR1 is MNHNS and CDR2 is SASEGT in the germline V gene. Here the CDR3 DNA reads TGTGCCAGCAGTGAAGCCCACTCGCGCGAGACCCAGTACTTC. This gives the protein CASSEAHSRETQYF.

This clonotype has only a few counts. This chain joins TRBV7-3 and TRBJ2-7; D not resolved. Germline V lookup: CDR1 SGHTA, CDR2 FQGTGA. Trimming stripped 2 bases from V and 0 bases from J, with 8 bases between. The CDR3 spans 14 residues. CDR3 nucleotides: TGTGCCAGCAGCTTAGCTGAATTCTCCTACGAGCAGTACTTC. This encodes CASSLAEFSYEQYF.

This clonotype was seen a handful of times. This chain connects TRBV7-2 to TRBJ2-7, with TRBD2 matching 8 bases. This CDR3 has 14 amino acids. Trimming took 4 bases from V and 5 from J; bases not matched to a gene: 7. Germline V gives CDR1 SGHTA, CDR2 FQGNSA. The CDR3 sequence is CASSSIAGRDEQYF. The CDR3 DNA sequence: TGTGCCAGCAGCTCCATAGCGGGGCGGGACGAGCAGTACTTC.

In this sample, this clonotype turned up a few times. The chain combines TRBV19 with TRBJ1-5, with D possibly being TRBD1 (6 bases). This CDR3 spans 14 amino acids. Trimming cost V 6 bases and J 5 bases, with 14 bases left between them. Germline CDR1 reads LNHDA; CDR2 reads SQIVND (reference sequence). The CDR3 nucleotides read TGTGCCAGTAGACCCGACAGGTTTGATCAGCCCCAGCATTTT. Residues: CASRPDRFDQPQHF.

This clonotype was detected only a few times. The chain is built from TRBV11-2 and TRBJ2-3; D is ambiguous. Trimming took off 0 bases at V and 4 bases at J, with 17 bases between the two ends. Germline V gives CDR1 SGHAT, CDR2 FQNNGV. The CDR3 sequence is 17 residues long. Here the CDR3 reads CASSLDPVRLWADTQYF. The DNA of the CDR3 is TGTGCCAGCAGCTTAGATCCCGTACGGTTATGGGCAGATACGCAGTATTTT.

The chain joins TRBV11-2 to TRBJ2-5; no clear D gene. The germline V gene encodes CDR1 SGHAT and CDR2 FQNNGV. Trimming removed 5 bases at V and 3 bases at J, with 10 bases between. CDR3 length: 13 residues. CDR3 sequence reads: CASSPRWKETQYF. The CDR3 region has the DNA TGTGCCAGCAGCCCCCGTTGGAAAGAGACCCAGTACTTC.

The V and J genes are TRBV4-3 and TRBJ2-1; 7 nucleotides line up with TRBD2. CDR1 is LGHNA, CDR2 YSLEER, per germline. The CDR3 covers 17 residues. V dropped 2 bases and J dropped 4; count of bases not matched to a gene: 11. The CDR3 coding sequence is TGCGCCAGCAGCCAAACCCCAGCCGGGACTACATACAATGAGCAGTTCTTC. It is translated as CASSQTPAGTTYNEQFF.

The table lists this clonotype with a few counts. The chain joins TRBV27 to TRBJ1-5, with 9 bases aligning to TRBD1. In germline, CDR1 is MNHEY, CDR2 SMNVEV (reference sequence). After removal of 8 bases from V and 5 bases from J, the junction contained 1 base not matched to a gene. This CDR3 comprises 12 residues. CDR3 protein: CASGDRDQPQHF. As DNA, the CDR3 is TGTGCCAGCGGGGACAGGGATCAGCCCCAGCATTTT.

V gene TRBV7-9 combines with J gene TRBJ2-7; the D is unclear. The CDR3 runs 15 residues. V was shortened by 1 base and J by 4 bases, with 14 bases between the two germline ends. Germline-derived CDR1 and CDR2 are SEHNR and FQNEAQ (reference sequence). CDR3 in amino acids: CASSLESWVGYEQYF. CDR3 DNA: TGTGCCAGCAGCTTAGAAAGCTGGGTAGGATACGAGCAGTACTTC.

The genes are TRBV6-5 and TRBJ2-7, with 9 bases identical to TRBD1. The V segment lost 1 base and the J segment 11 bases; nucleotides outside the gene matches: 6. CDR1 and CDR2 (germline): MNHEY, SVGAGI. This CDR3 spans 13 amino acids. CDR3 residues: CASSYLGQGREYF. The DNA for the CDR3 is TGTGCCAGCAGTTACTTGGGACAGGGCCGGGAGTACTTC.

J is TRBJ2-6 and V is TRBV19, with D possibly matching TRBD1 (5 bases). The CDR3 has 19 amino acids. Germline CDR1 reads LNHDA; CDR2 reads SQIVND (reference sequence). V shed 3 bases and J shed 0 bases, with 18 bases lying between them. CDR3 sequence reads: CASSIFGARTPSGANVLTF. For the CDR3, the DNA is TGTGCCAGTAGTATTTTTGGGGCCAGAACGCCCTCTGGGGCCAACGTCCTGACTTTC.

The genes are TRBV7-9 and TRBJ1-6; D possibly corresponds to TRBD1 (6 bases). The CDR3 is made up of 17 amino acids. Germline loops: CDR1 SEHNR, CDR2 FQNEAQ (reference sequence). V lost 5 bases and J lost 7, with 21 bases in between. The CDR3 sequence is CASSPPPGRDTNSPLHF. The CDR3 region has the DNA TGTGCCAGCAGCCCACCACCGGGCCGGGACACCAATTCACCCCTCCACTTT.

This sequence joins TRBV4-2 and TRBJ1-1; the D gene is possibly TRBD1 (6 bases). Germline CDR1 reads LGHNA; CDR2 reads YNFKEQ. With 0 bases removed from V and 4 bases from J, the gap between germline ends came to 12 bases. The CDR3 runs 15 residues. The CDR3 spells CASSQDTGSTTEAFF. The CDR3 DNA follows: TGTGCCAGCAGCCAAGATACAGGGAGTACCACTGAAGCTTTCTTT.

This clonotype was seen a few times. The V and J genes are TRBV6-1 and TRBJ2-1; TRBD1 is a possible D gene (6 bases). The CDR3 runs 15 residues. V was clipped by 7 bases and J by 1 base, with 14 bases between them. The germline V gene encodes CDR1 MNHNS and CDR2 SASEGT. The CDR3 is CASNRETGSYNEQFF. In nucleotides, the CDR3 is TGTGCCAGCAACAGGGAAACGGGATCCTACAATGAGCAGTTCTTC.

In this sample, this clonotype turned up a few times. CDR3 sequence: CASETSVVSYNEQFF. DNA for the CDR3: TGTGCCAGCGAGACTAGCGTAGTATCCTACAATGAGCAGTTCTTC. The chain links TRBV5-5 to TRBJ2-1, with 8 bases fitting TRBD2. The CDR3 is 15 amino acids. Germline assignment: CDR1 SGHKS and CDR2 YYEKEE (reference sequence). V was clipped by 7 bases and J by 1 base; unmatched bases: 7.